These T cell receptor beta chains were read from a single sample in a study of spatial heterogeneity in lung cancer. TCRdb used MiXCR to reprocess the 5' RACE reads, holding one entry per CDR3 protein. Of around 50,000 distinct CDR3 sequences listed, approximately 7.6% are singletons. The material sequenced was PBMCs, taken at surgery. The receptors derive from a female donor with early-stage non-small cell lung cancer. Each CDR3 is given with its conserved first and last residue. D genes are given only for firm matches. Part of the rows lack a size; the others show once, few, many or a class for expanded clones.

>NA|12|TRBJ2-3|many|TRBV6-6
CASSLDVAAQYF
TGTGCCAGCAGTTTGGACGTAGCGGCGCAGTATTTT
>NA|13|TRBJ2-3|NA|TRBV14
CASSQIPADTQYF
TGTGCCAGCAGCCAAATCCCCGCAGATACGCAGTATTTT
>NA|12|TRBJ1-1|few|TRBV6-5
CASGRTGLEAFF
TGTGCCAGCGGGCGAACAGGGCTTGAAGCTTTCTTT
>NA|13|TRBJ1-1|few|TRBV28
CASGSPGRRVAFF
TGTGCCAGCGGATCTCCGGGACGCCGCGTCGCTTTCTTT
>NA|13|TRBJ1-1|NA|TRBV4-3
CASSLIGNTEAFF
TGCGCCAGCTCCCTGATTGGGAACACTGAAGCTTTCTTT
>NA|16|TRBJ2-6|NA|TRBV6-2/TRBV6-3
CASSRTGMSGANVLTF
TGTGCCAGCAGCCGGACGGGGATGAGTGGGGCCAACGTCCTGACTTTC
>TRBD1|13|TRBJ1-2|few|TRBV11-2
CASSLNRGHGYTF
TGTGCCAGCAGCTTAAACAGGGGGCATGGCTACACCTTC
>NA|15|TRBJ1-1|few|TRBV10-3
CAITDRDTRGTEAFF
TGTGCCATCACCGACCGGGACACCCGTGGCACTGAAGCTTTCTTT
>NA|14|TRBJ2-3|few|TRBV14
CASSQDSTKDTQYF
TGTGCCAGCAGCCAAGATTCGACTAAAGATACGCAGTATTTT
>NA|11|TRBJ2-2|NA|TRBV6-1
CASTGANELFF
TGTGCCAGCACAGGGGCTAATGAGCTGTTTTTT
>NA|13|TRBJ2-2|many|TRBV29-1
CSVVVGSTGELFF
TGCAGCGTTGTGGTGGGGTCTACCGGGGAGCTGTTTTTT
>TRBD2|15|TRBJ2-5|few|TRBV15
CATSRGTSGQETQYF
TGTGCCACCAGCCGGGGGACTAGCGGTCAAGAGACCCAGTACTTC
>TRBD2|19|TRBJ2-2|many|TRBV5-1
CASSKGLAGTPRGTGELFF
TGCGCCAGCAGCAAGGGACTAGCGGGGACCCCGAGGGGCACCGGGGAGCTGTTTTTT
>NA|13|TRBJ1-1|NA|TRBV11-2
CASSLTRGYEAFF
TGTGCCAGCAGCTTGACAAGGGGATATGAAGCTTTCTTT
>TRBD2|14|TRBJ2-7|few|TRBV2
CASSPSGGPYEQYF
TGTGCCAGCAGTCCATCGGGGGGGCCCTACGAGCAGTACTTC
>TRBD2|14|TRBJ2-5|many|TRBV29-1
CSVEEAWGGKTQYF
TGCAGCGTTGAAGAGGCGTGGGGGGGGAAGACCCAGTACTTC
>NA|14|TRBJ2-3|many|TRBV7-2
CASSSHYSTDTQYF
TGTGCCAGCAGCTCTCACTATAGCACAGATACGCAGTATTTT
>TRBD2|16|TRBJ2-1|NA|TRBV5-1
CASNLVSGGGADEQFF
TGCGCCAGCAACTTGGTATCCGGCGGGGGGGCCGATGAGCAGTTCTTC
>NA|16|TRBJ2-1|NA|TRBV7-9
CASSLVDSRGDNEQFF
TGTGCCAGCAGCTTAGTGGACAGTCGGGGGGACAATGAGCAGTTCTTC
>NA|11|TRBJ2-7|few|TRBV30
CAWSVVYEQYF
TGTGCCTGGAGTGTAGTTTACGAGCAGTACTTC
>NA|18|TRBJ1-1|many|TRBV15
CATSPLLDSVGLNTEAFF
TGTGCCACCAGCCCCCTCTTAGACAGTGTCGGTTTGAACACTGAAGCTTTCTTT
>TRBD2|17|TRBJ2-1|few|TRBV19
CASSSPGLAGVETRGFF
TGTGCCAGTAGTTCCCCAGGACTAGCGGGGGTAGAAACGCGGGGGTTCTTC
>TRBD1|15|TRBJ2-5|many|TRBV24-1
CATSDSGTGRETQYF
TGTGCCACCAGTGATTCTGGGACAGGGCGAGAGACCCAGTACTTC
>NA|12|TRBJ2-3|many|TRBV2
CASTTATDTQYF
TGTGCCAGCACTACGGCCACAGATACGCAGTATTTT
>TRBD1|14|TRBJ1-1|many|TRBV5-4
CASSPTGGRTEAFF
TGTGCCAGCAGCCCGACAGGGGGTCGGACTGAAGCTTTCTTT
>TRBD1|15|TRBJ2-7|many|TRBV5-1
CASSLGQGSSYEQYF
TGCGCCAGCAGCTTGGGACAGGGGAGCTCCTACGAGCAGTACTTC
>NA|12|TRBJ1-1|many|TRBV20-1
CSAPRRVTEAFF
TGCAGTGCCCCCCGCAGGGTCACTGAAGCTTTCTTT
>NA|14|TRBJ1-5|NA|TRBV6-2/TRBV6-3
CASNKITSNQPQHF
TGTGCCAGCAACAAGATTACCTCCAATCAGCCCCAGCATTTT